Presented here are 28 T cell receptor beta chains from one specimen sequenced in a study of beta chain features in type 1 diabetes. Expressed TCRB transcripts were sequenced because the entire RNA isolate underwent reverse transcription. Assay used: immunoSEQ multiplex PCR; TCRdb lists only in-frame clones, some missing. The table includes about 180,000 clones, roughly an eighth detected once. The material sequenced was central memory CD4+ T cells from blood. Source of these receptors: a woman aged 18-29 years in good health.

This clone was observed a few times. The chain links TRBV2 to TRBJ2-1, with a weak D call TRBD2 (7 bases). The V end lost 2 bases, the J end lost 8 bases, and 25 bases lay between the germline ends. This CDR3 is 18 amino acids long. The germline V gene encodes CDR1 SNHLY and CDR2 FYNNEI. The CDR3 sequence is CASSELIGGGALQYEQFF. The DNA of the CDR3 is TGTGCCAGCAGTGAATTGATAGGAGGGGGGGCCTTACAATATGAGCAGTTCTTC. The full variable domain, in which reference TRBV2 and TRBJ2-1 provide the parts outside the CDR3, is EPEVTQTPSHQVTQMGQEVILRCVPISNHLYFYWYRQILGQKVEFLVSFYNNEISEKSEIFDDQFSVERPDGSNFTLKIRSTKLEDSAMYFCASSELIGGGALQYEQFFGPGTRLTVL.

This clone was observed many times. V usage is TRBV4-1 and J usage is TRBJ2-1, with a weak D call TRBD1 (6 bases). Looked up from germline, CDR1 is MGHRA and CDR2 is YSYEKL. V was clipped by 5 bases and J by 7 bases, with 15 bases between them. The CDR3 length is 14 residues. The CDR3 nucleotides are TGCGCCAGCAGCAAAACAGGGAGTATGAATGAGCAGTTCTTC. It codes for CASSKTGSMNEQFF.

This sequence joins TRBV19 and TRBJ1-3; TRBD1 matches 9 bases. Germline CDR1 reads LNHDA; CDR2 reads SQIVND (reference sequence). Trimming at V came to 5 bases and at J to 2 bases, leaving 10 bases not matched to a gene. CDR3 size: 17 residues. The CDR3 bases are TGTGCCAGTAGTGCACAGGGGGCGCCGATAGCTGGAAACACCATATATTTT. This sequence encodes CASSAQGAPIAGNTIYF.

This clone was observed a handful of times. CDR3 coding DNA: TGCGCCAGCAGCTCGGGGACAGGGAAACAGCCCCAGCATTTT. It specifies CASSSGTGKQPQHF. The gene calls are TRBV5-1 and TRBJ1-5, with 9 bases fitting TRBD1. CDR1 is SGHRS, CDR2 YFSETQ, per germline. The J segment lost 7 bases and the V segment lost 3 bases, leaving 5 bases of the junction unmatched. CDR3 size: 14 residues. The variable domain in full, completed from reference TRBV5-1 and TRBJ1-5, reads KAGVTQTPRYLIKTRGQQVTLSCSPISGHRSVSWYQQTPGQGLQFLFEYFSETQRNKGNFPGRFSGRQFSNSRSEMNVSTLELGDSALYLCASSSGTGKQPQHFGDGTRLSIL.

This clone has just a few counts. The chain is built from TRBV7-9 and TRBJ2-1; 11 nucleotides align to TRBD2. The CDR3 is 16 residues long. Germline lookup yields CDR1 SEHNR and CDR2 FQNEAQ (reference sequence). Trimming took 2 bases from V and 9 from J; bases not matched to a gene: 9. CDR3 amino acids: CASSLYTSGRGAEQFF. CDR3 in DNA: TGTGCCAGCAGCTTATATACTAGCGGGAGAGGCGCTGAGCAGTTCTTC.

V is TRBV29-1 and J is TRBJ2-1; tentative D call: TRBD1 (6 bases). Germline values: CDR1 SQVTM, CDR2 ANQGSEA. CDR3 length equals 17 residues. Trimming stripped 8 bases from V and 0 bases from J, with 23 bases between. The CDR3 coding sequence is TGCAGCCCCTACTTGACAGGCCCCCTAAGCTCCTACAATGAGCAGTTCTTC. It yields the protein CSPYLTGPLSSYNEQFF.

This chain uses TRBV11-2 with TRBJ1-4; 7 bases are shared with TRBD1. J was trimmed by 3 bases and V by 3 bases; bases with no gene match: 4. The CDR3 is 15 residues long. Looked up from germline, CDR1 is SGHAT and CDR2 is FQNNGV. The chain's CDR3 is CASSFLGTANEKLFF. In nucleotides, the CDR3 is TGTGCCAGCAGCTTCCTCGGGACAGCTAATGAAAAACTGTTTTTT.

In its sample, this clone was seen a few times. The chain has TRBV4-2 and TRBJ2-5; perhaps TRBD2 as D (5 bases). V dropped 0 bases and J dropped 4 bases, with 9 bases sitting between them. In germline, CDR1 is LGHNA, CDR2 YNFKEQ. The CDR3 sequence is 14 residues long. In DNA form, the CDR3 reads TGTGCCAGCAGCCAAGATTTTGGAGGAGAGACCCAGTACTTC. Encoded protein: CASSQDFGGETQYF.

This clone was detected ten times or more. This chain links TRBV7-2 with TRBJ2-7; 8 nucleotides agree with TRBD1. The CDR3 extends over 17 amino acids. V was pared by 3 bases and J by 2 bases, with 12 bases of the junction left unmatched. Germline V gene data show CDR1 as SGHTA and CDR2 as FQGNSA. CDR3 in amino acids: CASSLHSGTGLAYEQYF. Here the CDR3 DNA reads TGTGCCAGCAGCTTGCACTCCGGGACAGGACTTGCCTACGAGCAGTACTTC.

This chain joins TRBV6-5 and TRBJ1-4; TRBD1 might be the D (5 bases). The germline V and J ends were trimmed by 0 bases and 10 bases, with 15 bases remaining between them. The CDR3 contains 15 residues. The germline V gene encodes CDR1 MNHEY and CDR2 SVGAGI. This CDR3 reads CASSYSDNQRGKLFF. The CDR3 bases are TGTGCCAGCAGTTACTCGGACAACCAAAGGGGAAAACTGTTTTTT.

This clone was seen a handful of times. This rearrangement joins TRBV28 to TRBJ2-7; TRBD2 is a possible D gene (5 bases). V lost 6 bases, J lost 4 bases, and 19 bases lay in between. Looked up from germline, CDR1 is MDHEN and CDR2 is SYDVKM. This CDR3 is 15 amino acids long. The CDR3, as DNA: TGTGCCAGCAGCCCATTCCGGACTCCCGCTTACGAGCAGTACTTC. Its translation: CASSPFRTPAYEQYF.

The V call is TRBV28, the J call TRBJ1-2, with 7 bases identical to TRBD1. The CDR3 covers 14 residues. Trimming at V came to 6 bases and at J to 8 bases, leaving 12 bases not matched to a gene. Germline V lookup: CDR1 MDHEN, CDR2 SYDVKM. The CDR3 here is CASRPQTGDGGYTF. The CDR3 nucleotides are TGTGCCAGCAGGCCCCAAACAGGGGATGGGGGCTACACCTTC.

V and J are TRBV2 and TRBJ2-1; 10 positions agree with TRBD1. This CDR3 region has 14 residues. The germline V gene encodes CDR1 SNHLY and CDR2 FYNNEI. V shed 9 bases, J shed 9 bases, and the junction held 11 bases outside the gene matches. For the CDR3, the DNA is TGTGCCAGGGGGGCCGGACAGGGGGTCCTTGAGCAGTTCTTC. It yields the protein CARGAGQGVLEQFF.

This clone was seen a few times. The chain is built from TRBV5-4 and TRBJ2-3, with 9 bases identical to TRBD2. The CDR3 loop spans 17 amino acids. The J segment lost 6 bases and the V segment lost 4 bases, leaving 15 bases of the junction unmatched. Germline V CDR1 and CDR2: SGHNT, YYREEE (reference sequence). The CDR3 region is CASSGSGTSPRWDTQYF. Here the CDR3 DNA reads TGTGCCAGCAGCGGATCCGGGACTAGCCCCAGGTGGGATACGCAGTATTTT.

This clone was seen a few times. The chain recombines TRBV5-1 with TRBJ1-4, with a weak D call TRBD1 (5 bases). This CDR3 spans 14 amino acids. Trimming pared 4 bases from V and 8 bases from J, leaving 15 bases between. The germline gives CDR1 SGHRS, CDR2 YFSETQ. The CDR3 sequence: CASSPGGDFEKLFF. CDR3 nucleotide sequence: TGCGCCAGCAGCCCGGGTGGGGACTTCGAAAAACTGTTTTTT.

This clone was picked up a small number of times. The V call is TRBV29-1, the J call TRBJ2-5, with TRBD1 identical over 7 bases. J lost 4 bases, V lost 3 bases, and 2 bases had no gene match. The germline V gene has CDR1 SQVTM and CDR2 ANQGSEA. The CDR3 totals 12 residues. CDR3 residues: CSVDHRGETQYF. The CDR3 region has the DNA TGCAGCGTTGATCACAGGGGAGAGACCCAGTACTTC.

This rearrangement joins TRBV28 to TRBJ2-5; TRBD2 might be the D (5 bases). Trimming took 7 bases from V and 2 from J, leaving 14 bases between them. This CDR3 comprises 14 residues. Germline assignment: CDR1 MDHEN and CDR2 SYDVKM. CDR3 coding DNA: TGTGCCAGCACCGACGGACTTAATCAAGAGACCCAGTACTTC. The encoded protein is CASTDGLNQETQYF.

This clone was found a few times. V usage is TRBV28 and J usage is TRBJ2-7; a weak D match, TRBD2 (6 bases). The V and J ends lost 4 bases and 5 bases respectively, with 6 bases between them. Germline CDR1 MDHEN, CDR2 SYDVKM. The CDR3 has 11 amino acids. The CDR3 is CASSWGDEQYF. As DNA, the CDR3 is TGTGCCAGCAGTTGGGGGGACGAGCAGTACTTC. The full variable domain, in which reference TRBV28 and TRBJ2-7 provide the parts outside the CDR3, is DVKVTQSSRYLVKRTGEKVFLECVQDMDHENMFWYRQDPGLGLRLIYFSYDVKMKEKGDIPEGYSVSREKKERFSLILESASTNQTSMYLCASSWGDEQYFGPGTRLTVT.

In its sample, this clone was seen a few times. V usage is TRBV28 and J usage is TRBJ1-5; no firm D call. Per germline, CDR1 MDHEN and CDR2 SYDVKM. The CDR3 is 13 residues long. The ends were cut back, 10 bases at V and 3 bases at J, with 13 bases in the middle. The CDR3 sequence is CATQRPYNQPQHF. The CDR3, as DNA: TGTGCCACCCAGAGGCCCTACAATCAGCCCCAGCATTTT.

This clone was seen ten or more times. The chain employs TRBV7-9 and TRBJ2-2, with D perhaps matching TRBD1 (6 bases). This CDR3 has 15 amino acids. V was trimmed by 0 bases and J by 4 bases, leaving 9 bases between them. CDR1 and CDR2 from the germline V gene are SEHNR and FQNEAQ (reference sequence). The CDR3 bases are TGTGCCAGCAGCTTAGCTGGACAGCGCACCGGGGAGCTGTTTTTT. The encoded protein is CASSLAGQRTGELFF.

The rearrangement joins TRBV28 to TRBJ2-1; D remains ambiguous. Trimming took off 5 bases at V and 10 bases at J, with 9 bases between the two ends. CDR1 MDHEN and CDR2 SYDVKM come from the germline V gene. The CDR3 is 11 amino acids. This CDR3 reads CASSTFFEQFF. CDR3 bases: TGTGCCAGCAGTACTTTTTTCGAGCAGTTCTTC. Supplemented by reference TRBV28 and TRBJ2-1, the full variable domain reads DVKVTQSSRYLVKRTGEKVFLECVQDMDHENMFWYRQDPGLGLRLIYFSYDVKMKEKGDIPEGYSVSREKKERFSLILESASTNQTSMYLCASSTFFEQFFGPGTRLTVL.

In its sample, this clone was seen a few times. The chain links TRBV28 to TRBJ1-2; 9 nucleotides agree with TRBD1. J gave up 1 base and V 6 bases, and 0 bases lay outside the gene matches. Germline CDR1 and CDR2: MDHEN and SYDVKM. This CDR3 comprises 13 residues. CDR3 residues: CASRTGGNYGYTF. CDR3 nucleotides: TGTGCCAGCAGGACAGGGGGTAACTATGGCTACACCTTC.

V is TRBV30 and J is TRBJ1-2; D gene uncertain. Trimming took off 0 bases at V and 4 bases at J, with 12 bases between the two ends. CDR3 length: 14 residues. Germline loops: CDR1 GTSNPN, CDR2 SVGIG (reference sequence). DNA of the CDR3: TGTGCCTGGAGTGTACATAGAGGAGTCTATGGCTACACCTTC. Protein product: CAWSVHRGVYGYTF.

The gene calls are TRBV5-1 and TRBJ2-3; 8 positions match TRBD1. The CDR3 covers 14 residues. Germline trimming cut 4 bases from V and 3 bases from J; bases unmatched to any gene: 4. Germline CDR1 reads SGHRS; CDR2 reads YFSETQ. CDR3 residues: CASSGGQGTDTQYF. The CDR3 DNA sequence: TGCGCCAGCAGCGGAGGACAGGGAACAGATACGCAGTATTTT.

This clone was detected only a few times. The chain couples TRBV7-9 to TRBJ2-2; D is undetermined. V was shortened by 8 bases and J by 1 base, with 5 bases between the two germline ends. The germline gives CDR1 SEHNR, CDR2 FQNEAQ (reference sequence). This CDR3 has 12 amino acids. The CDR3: CASRRNTGELFF. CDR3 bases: TGTGCCAGCCGTCGGAACACCGGGGAGCTGTTTTTT.

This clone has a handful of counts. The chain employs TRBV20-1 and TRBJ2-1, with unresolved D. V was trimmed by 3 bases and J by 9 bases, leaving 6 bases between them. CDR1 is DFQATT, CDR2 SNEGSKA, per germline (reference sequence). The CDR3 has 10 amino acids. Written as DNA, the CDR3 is TGCAGTGCTAGTACGGGTGAGCAGTTCTTC. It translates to CSASTGEQFF.

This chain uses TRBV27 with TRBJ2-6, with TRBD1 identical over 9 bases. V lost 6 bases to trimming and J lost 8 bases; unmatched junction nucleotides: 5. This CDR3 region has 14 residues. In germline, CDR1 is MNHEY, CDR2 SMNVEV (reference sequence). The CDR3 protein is CASSRGQGTNVLTF. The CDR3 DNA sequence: TGTGCCAGCAGCCGCGGACAGGGGACCAACGTCCTGACTTTC.

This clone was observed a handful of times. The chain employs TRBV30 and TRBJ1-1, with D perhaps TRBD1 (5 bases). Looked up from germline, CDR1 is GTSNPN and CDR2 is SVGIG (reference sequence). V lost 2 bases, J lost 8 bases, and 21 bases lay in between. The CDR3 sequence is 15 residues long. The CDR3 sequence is CAWSIPGTGAAEAFF. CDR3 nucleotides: TGTGCCTGGAGTATTCCCGGGACGGGAGCCGCCGAAGCTTTCTTT.